Below are 23 T cell receptor beta chains sequenced from a single sample in a study of cytomegalovirus exposure and HLA in healthy donors (dated by TCRdb to the late 2010s). Libraries were made using the immunoSEQ multiplex PCR assay. For the multiplex PCR, a mixture combining 60 forward primers for TCR Vbeta segments and 13 reverse primers for TCR Jbeta segments was used. TCRdb mirrors the immuneACCESS table, restricted to in-frame sequences. Some clones are absent from its copies; in checked studies, under half trace to an unresolved V gene, and the reason for the others is unknown. Recorded for this sample are around 150,000 clones; over 8% of them occurred a single time. The ten largest account for 1.5% to 2% of the sample. Sequenced material: PBMCs. The origin of the receptors is a male donor in good health and CMV-seronegative.

This clone occurred a few times. The rearrangement joins TRBV7-9 to TRBJ1-2; D may be TRBD1 (6 bases). CDR1 and CDR2 (germline): SEHNR, FQNEAQ (reference sequence). Trimming took 1 base from V and 6 from J, leaving 12 bases between them. CDR3 length: 14 residues. CDR3 sequence: CASSLVGTHHGYTF. The DNA of the CDR3 is TGTGCCAGCAGCTTAGTGGGGACACACCATGGCTACACCTTC.

The rearrangement uses TRBV7-2 and TRBJ1-4; 9 bases line up with TRBD1. Germline V gives CDR1 SGHTA, CDR2 FQGNSA. The V gene end was trimmed by 5 bases and the J gene end by 8 bases; junction bases not matched to a gene: 6. CDR3 length: 14 amino acids. The CDR3 loop is CASSPTGGREKLFF. CDR3 nucleotides: TGTGCCAGCAGCCCCACAGGGGGCCGGGAAAAACTGTTTTTT.

The CDR3 region is CASTPGTGASYEQYF. Written as DNA, the CDR3 is TGTGCCAGTACTCCCGGGACAGGGGCCTCCTACGAGCAGTACTTC. This sequence joins TRBV19 and TRBJ2-7; 10 bases agree with TRBD1. CDR1 is LNHDA, CDR2 SQIVND, per germline (reference sequence). Losses at the gene ends were 7 bases for V and 0 bases for J; bases not matched to a gene: 6. The CDR3 has 15 residues.

This chain links TRBV9 with TRBJ1-3; 8 bases map to TRBD1. CDR1 is SGDLS, CDR2 YYNGEE, per germline. This CDR3 region has 15 residues. Trimming took 4 bases from V and 3 from J; bases not matched to a gene: 6. CDR3 in DNA: TGTGCCAGCAGCAGACGGACAGGGAATGGAAACACCATATATTTT. Translated, it gives CASSRRTGNGNTIYF. Full variable domain (rest looked up from reference TRBV9 and TRBJ1-3): DSGVTQTPKHLITATGQRVTLRCSPRSGDLSVYWYQQSLDQGLQFLIQYYNGEERAKGNILERFSAQQFPDLHSELNLSSLELGDSALYFCASSRRTGNGNTIYFGEGSWLTVV.

This clone has more than one count but fewer than ten. The chain combines TRBV2 with TRBJ2-7; possible D gene TRBD1, 6 bases. With 3 bases removed from V and 3 bases from J, the gap between germline ends came to 30 bases. Germline V CDR1 and CDR2: SNHLY, FYNNEI. The CDR3 extends over 20 amino acids. Here the CDR3 reads CASSDLGLHRTEGSVYEQYF. As DNA, the CDR3 is TGTGCCAGCAGTGACCTCGGATTGCACCGGACAGAGGGATCGGTCTACGAGCAGTACTTC. The whole variable domain, remainder taken from reference TRBV2 and TRBJ2-7, is EPEVTQTPSHQVTQMGQEVILRCVPISNHLYFYWYRQILGQKVEFLVSFYNNEISEKSEIFDDQFSVERPDGSNFTLKIRSTKLEDSAMYFCASSDLGLHRTEGSVYEQYFGPGTRLTVT.

This clone was counted between two and nine times. V is TRBV5-4 and J is TRBJ2-2; 7 bases map to TRBD1. In germline, CDR1 is SGHNT, CDR2 YYREEE (reference sequence). There are 15 residues in the CDR3. The junction had 8 bases not matched to a gene; V was cut back by 4 bases and J by 5 bases. CDR3 in DNA: TGTGCCAGCAGCCTGGACAGGCCCTTGACCGGGGAGCTGTTTTTT. Translated: CASSLDRPLTGELFF.

V is TRBV9 and J is TRBJ2-1; TRBD1 might be the D (5 bases). Germline lookup yields CDR1 SGDLS and CDR2 YYNGEE. Trimming stripped 0 bases from V and 9 bases from J, with 16 bases between. This CDR3 comprises 15 residues. The CDR3 here is CASSVDRWEKGEQFF. The CDR3 DNA sequence: TGTGCCAGCAGCGTAGACAGGTGGGAAAAGGGTGAGCAGTTCTTC.

This clone was observed a few times. The chain is built from TRBV7-9 and TRBJ2-7; 8 positions agree with TRBD1. The J segment lost 3 bases and the V segment lost 5 bases, leaving 6 bases of the junction unmatched. CDR3 size: 14 residues. Looked up from germline, CDR1 is SEHNR and CDR2 is FQNEAQ (reference sequence). This CDR3 is CASSPWDRYYEQYF. CDR3 nucleotides: TGTGCCAGCAGCCCGTGGGACAGGTACTACGAGCAGTACTTC.

The sample holds a few counts of this clone. The genes are TRBV28 and TRBJ1-1; TRBD1 matches at 9 bases. The CDR3 is 15 residues long. With V trimmed by 7 bases and J by 4 bases, 10 bases remained unmatched. The germline gives CDR1 MDHEN, CDR2 SYDVKM. The CDR3 bases are TGTGCCAGCATCACTCCGGGACAGGGAGGCACTGAAGCTTTCTTT. Its protein product is CASITPGQGGTEAFF.

This clone was counted only a few times. As the CDR3 is not closed by the conserved phenylalanine or tryptophan, this likely results from a read error. This rearrangement joins TRBV27 to TRBJ1-2; 8 bases agree with TRBD1. This CDR3 contains 15 residues. Germline trimming cut 4 bases from V and 2 bases from J; bases unmatched to any gene: 6. CDR1 is MNHEY, CDR2 SMNVEV, per germline (reference sequence). The CDR3 spells CASSSPGQANYGYTV. The DNA of the CDR3 is TGTGCCAGCAGTTCCCCGGGACAGGCAAACTATGGCTACACCGTC.

V is TRBV5-1 and J is TRBJ2-1, with 8 nucleotides matching TRBD2. The CDR3 spans 17 residues. CDR1 is SGHRS and CDR2 is YFSETQ in the germline V gene. V shed 0 bases, J shed 3 bases, and the junction held 8 bases outside the gene matches. CDR3: CASSLAALTSGYNEQFF. CDR3 nucleotide sequence: TGCGCCAGCAGCTTGGCCGCTTTAACTAGCGGCTACAATGAGCAGTTCTTC.

This clone was detected only once. This chain connects TRBV28 to TRBJ1-1; D is unclear. CDR1 and CDR2 (germline): MDHEN, SYDVKM. V gave up 6 bases and J gave up 1 base, with 15 bases separating them. The CDR3 is 15 amino acids. CDR3 sequence reads: CASRYIRKSNTEAFF. In DNA, the CDR3 is TGTGCCAGCAGATATATCAGGAAATCGAACACTGAAGCTTTCTTT.

This clone was counted only a few times. The chain uses TRBV7-9 and TRBJ1-2; TRBD1 matches at 10 bases. The CDR3 extends over 16 amino acids. With V trimmed by 5 bases and J by 0 bases, 6 bases remained unmatched. Germline V gene sequence: CDR1 SEHNR, CDR2 FQNEAQ (reference sequence). The CDR3 loop reads CASSSGTGEPNYGYTF. In DNA, the CDR3 is TGTGCCAGCAGCAGCGGGACAGGGGAGCCTAACTATGGCTACACCTTC.

This clone was seen a few times. The chain joins TRBV19 to TRBJ2-7, with no clear D. Germline V CDR1 and CDR2: LNHDA, SQIVND (reference sequence). V was pared by 0 bases and J by 3 bases, with 12 bases between. The CDR3 totals 15 residues. The CDR3 region has the DNA TGTGCCAGTAGTATAGATCTTGGTACGGTCTACGAGCAGTACTTC. Translation: CASSIDLGTVYEQYF.

This chain links TRBV19 with TRBJ1-1; no definite D call. CDR3 size: 14 residues. Per germline, CDR1 LNHDA and CDR2 SQIVND (reference sequence). Trimming took 6 bases from V and 1 from J, leaving 12 bases between them. DNA for the CDR3: TGTGCCAGTAGCCAGAGTCGGGAGAACACTGAAGCTTTCTTT. This gives the protein CASSQSRENTEAFF.

The chain carries TRBV7-2 and TRBJ2-7; 10 positions match TRBD1. The germline V gene encodes CDR1 SGHTA and CDR2 FQGNSA. With 6 bases clipped from V and 4 bases from J, the junction kept 6 bases outside the gene matches. The CDR3 sequence is 14 residues long. Here the CDR3 reads CASRRTGGSYEQYF. CDR3 DNA: TGTGCCAGCAGGCGGACAGGGGGGTCGTACGAGCAGTACTTC.

A few counts support this clone. The CDR3 protein is CASRYSGNSYNEQFF. For the CDR3, the DNA is TGTGCCAGCAGGTATAGCGGGAACTCCTACAATGAGCAGTTCTTC. This chain joins TRBV2 and TRBJ2-1; 8 bases match TRBD2. This CDR3 has 15 amino acids. Germline CDR1 SNHLY, CDR2 FYNNEI. V was pared by 6 bases and J by 0 bases, with 4 bases of the junction left unmatched.

Only a few counts were recorded for this clone. The chain employs TRBV4-3 and TRBJ1-6; D ambiguous. Trimming shortened V by 0 bases and J by 4 bases, and 10 bases separated the two germline ends. Germline values: CDR1 LGHNA, CDR2 YSLEER. The CDR3 loop spans 16 amino acids. This chain's CDR3 is CASSQDHTGYNSPLHF. CDR3 nucleotide sequence: TGCGCCAGCAGCCAAGATCATACTGGTTATAATTCACCCCTCCACTTT.

The V and J genes are TRBV11-1 and TRBJ2-7, with D maybe TRBD1 (6 bases). Germline CDR1 and CDR2: SGHAT and FQDESV (reference sequence). Trimming stripped 2 bases from V and 2 bases from J, with 10 bases between. The CDR3 is 14 residues long. The DNA for the CDR3 is TGTGCCAGCAGCTTACAGACAGGAACCTACGAGCAGTACTTC. Its translation is CASSLQTGTYEQYF.

This clone was picked up a small number of times. CDR3: CASSQGLAGARDTQYF. Here the CDR3 DNA reads TGTGCCAGTAGTCAGGGACTAGCGGGAGCACGGGATACGCAGTATTTT. J is TRBJ2-3 and V is TRBV19; 14 bases map to TRBD2. Germline V gives CDR1 LNHDA, CDR2 SQIVND (reference sequence). The CDR3 loop spans 16 amino acids. J lost 6 bases, V lost 5 bases, and 7 bases had no gene match.

V usage is TRBV29-1 and J usage is TRBJ1-2; 9 bases line up with TRBD1. V lost 7 bases and J lost 13; bases outside the gene matches: 16. This CDR3 has 13 residues. Germline assignment: CDR1 SQVTM and CDR2 ANQGSEA. This CDR3 is CSAPIRDRAGITF. The CDR3 DNA sequence: TGCAGCGCCCCAATACGGGACAGGGCGGGCATCACCTTC.

In this sample, this clone turned up a few times. The chain carries TRBV6-1 and TRBJ1-5; a weak D match, TRBD1 (5 bases). Trimming cost V 6 bases and J 9 bases, with 15 bases left between them. The CDR3 has 13 residues. The germline V gene encodes CDR1 MNHNS and CDR2 SASEGT. The DNA of the CDR3 is TGTGCCAGCAGGAACGGCGTCCAGGGGCCCCAGCATTTT. Protein product: CASRNGVQGPQHF.

This clone was seen more than once but under ten times. The chain has TRBV5-6 and TRBJ2-5, with a weak D call TRBD2 (5 bases). CDR1 and CDR2 (germline): SGHDT, YYEEEE. The CDR3 consists of 14 residues. With 1 base removed from V and 1 base from J, the gap between germline ends came to 8 bases. CDR3 DNA: TGTGCCAGCAGCTTGTCCGGAGGCCAAGAGACCCAGTACTTC. Translation: CASSLSGGQETQYF.